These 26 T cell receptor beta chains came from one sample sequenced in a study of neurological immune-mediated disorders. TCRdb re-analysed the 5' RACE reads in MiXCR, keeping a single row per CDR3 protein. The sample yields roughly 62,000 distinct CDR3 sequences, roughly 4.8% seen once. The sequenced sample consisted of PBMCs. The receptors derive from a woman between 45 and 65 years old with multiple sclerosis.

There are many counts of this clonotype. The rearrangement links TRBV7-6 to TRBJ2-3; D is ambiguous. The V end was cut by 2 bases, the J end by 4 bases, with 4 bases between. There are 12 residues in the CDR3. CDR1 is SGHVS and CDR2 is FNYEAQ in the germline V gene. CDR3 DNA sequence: TGTGCCAGCAGCTTACATTCAGATACGCAGTATTTT. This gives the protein CASSLHSDTQYF. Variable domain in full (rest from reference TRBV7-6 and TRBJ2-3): GAGVSQSPRYKVTKRGQDVALRCDPISGHVSLYWYRQALGQGPEFLTYFNYEAQQDKSGLPNDRFSAERPEGSISTLTIQRTEQRDSAMYRCASSLHSDTQYFGPGTRLTVL.

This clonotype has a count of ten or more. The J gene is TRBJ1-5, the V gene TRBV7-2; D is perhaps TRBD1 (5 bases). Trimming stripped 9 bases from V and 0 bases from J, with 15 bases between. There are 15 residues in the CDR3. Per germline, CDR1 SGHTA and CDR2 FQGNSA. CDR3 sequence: CASARDGSSNQPQHF. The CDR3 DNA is TGTGCCAGTGCCCGGGACGGAAGTAGCAATCAGCCCCAGCATTTT.

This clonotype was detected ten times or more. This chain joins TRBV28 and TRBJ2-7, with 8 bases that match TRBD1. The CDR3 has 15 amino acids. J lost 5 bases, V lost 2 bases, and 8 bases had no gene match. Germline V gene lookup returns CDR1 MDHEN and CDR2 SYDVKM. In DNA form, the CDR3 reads TGTGCCAGCAGTTTAAAGGACAGGGACATCGACGAGCAGTACTTC. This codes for CASSLKDRDIDEQYF.

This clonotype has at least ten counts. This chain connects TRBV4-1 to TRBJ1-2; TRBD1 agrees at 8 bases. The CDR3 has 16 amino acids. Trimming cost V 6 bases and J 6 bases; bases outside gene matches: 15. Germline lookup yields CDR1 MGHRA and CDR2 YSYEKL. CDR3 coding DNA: TGCGCCAGCAGTGCGGACAGGGAGCTCCTTTTAGATGGCTACACCTTC. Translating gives CASSADRELLLDGYTF.

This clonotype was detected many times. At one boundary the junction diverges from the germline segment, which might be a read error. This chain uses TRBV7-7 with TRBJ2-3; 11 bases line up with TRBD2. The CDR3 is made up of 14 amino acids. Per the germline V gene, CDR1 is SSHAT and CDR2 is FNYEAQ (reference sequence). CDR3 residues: CASSLAGGMNTQYF. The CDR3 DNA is TGTGCTAGCAGCTTAGCGGGGGGGATGAATACGCAGTATTTT.

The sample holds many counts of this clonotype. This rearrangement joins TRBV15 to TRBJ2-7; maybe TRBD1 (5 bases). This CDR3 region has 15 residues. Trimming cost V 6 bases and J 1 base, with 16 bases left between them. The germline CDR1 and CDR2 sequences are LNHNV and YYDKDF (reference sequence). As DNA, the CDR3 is TGTGCCACCAGGGGATCCTACGACAGTTCCTACGAGCAGTACGTC. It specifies CATRGSYDSSYEQYV.

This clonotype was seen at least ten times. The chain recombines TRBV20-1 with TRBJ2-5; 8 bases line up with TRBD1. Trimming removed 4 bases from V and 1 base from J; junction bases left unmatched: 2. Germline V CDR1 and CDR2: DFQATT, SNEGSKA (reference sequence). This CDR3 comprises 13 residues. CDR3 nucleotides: TGCAGTGCTAACAGGGGGATCCAAGAGACCCAGTACTTC. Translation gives CSANRGIQETQYF.

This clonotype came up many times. DNA for the CDR3: TGTGCCAGCAGCTTGGAACCGGGACATGGAGAGACCCAGTACTTC. Amino acid sequence: CASSLEPGHGETQYF. V gene TRBV7-8 combines with J gene TRBJ2-5; D is possibly TRBD1 (6 bases). The germline gives CDR1 SGHVS, CDR2 FQNEAQ. The CDR3 is 15 residues long. V gave up 3 bases and J gave up 4 bases, with 15 bases separating them.

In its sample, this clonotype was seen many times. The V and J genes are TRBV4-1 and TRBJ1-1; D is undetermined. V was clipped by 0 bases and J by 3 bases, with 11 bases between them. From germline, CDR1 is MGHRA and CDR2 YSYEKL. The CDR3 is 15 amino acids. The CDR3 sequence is CASSQDTATYTEAFF. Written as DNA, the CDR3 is TGCGCCAGCAGCCAAGATACTGCGACATACACTGAAGCTTTCTTT.

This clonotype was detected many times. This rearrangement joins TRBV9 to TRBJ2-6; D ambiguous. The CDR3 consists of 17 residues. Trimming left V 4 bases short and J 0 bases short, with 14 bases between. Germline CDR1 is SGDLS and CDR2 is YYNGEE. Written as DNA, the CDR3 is TGTGCCAGCAGCAGAAGGGAAGGCGGCTCTGGGGCCAACGTCCTGACTTTC. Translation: CASSRREGGSGANVLTF.

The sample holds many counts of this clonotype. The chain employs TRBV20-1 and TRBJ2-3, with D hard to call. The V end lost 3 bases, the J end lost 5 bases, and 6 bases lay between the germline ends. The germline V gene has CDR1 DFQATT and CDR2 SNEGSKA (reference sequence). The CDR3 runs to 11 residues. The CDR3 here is CSASPGDTQYF. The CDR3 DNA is TGCAGTGCTAGTCCCGGAGATACGCAGTATTTT.

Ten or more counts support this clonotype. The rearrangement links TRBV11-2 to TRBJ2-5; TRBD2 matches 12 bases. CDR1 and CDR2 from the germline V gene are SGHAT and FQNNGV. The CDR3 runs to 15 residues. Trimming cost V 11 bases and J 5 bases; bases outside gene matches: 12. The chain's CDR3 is CASRSSGGAEETQYF. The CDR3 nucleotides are TGTGCCTCACGATCTAGCGGGGGGGCCGAGGAGACCCAGTACTTC.

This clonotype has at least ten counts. The CDR3 here is CSATTRDRVNQPQHF. The DNA for the CDR3 is TGCAGTGCTACGACCCGGGACAGGGTCAATCAGCCCCAGCATTTT. V usage is TRBV20-1 and J usage is TRBJ1-5; 9 bases line up with TRBD1. Germline V gene sequence: CDR1 DFQATT, CDR2 SNEGSKA (reference sequence). The CDR3 has 15 residues. The V gene end was trimmed by 4 bases and the J gene end by 3 bases; junction bases not matched to a gene: 7.

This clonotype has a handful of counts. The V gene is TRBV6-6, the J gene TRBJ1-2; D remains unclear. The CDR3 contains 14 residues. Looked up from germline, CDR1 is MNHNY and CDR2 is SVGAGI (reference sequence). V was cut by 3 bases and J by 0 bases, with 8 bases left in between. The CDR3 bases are TGTGCCAGCAGTTATCAGGAAACTAACTATGGCTACACCTTC. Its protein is CASSYQETNYGYTF.

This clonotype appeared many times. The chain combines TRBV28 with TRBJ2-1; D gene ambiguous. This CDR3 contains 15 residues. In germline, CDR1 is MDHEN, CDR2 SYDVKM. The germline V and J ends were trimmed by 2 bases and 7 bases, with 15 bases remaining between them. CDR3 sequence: CASSLTGNLNNEQFF. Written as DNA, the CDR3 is TGTGCCAGCAGTTTAACCGGTAACCTTAATAATGAGCAGTTCTTC.

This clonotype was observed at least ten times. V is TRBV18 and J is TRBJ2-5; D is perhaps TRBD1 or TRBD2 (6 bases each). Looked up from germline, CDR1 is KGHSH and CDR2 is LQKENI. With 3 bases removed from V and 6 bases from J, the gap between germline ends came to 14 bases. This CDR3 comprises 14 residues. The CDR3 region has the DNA TGTGCCAGCTCACCCGACCAGGGGAGGCAGACCCAGTACTTC. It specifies CASSPDQGRQTQYF.

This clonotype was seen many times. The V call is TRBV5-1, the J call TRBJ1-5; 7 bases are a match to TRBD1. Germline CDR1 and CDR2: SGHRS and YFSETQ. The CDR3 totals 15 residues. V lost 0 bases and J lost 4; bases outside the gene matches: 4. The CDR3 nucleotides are TGCGCCAGCAGCTTGGAAGGGGGCGAGAATCAGCCCCAGCATTTT. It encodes CASSLEGGENQPQHF.

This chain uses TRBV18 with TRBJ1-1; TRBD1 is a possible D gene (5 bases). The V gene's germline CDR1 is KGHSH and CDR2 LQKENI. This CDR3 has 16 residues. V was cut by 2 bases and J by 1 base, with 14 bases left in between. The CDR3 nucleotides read TGTGCCAGCTCACCAAGCACAGGACTGTGGAACACTGAAGCTTTCTTT. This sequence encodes CASSPSTGLWNTEAFF.

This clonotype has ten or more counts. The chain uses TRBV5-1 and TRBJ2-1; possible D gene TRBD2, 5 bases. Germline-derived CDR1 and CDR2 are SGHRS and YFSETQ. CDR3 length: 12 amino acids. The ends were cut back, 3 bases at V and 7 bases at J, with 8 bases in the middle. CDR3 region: CASSYTGNEQFF. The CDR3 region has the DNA TGCGCCAGCAGCTACACGGGGAATGAGCAGTTCTTC. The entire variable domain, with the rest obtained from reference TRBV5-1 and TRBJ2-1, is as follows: KAGVTQTPRYLIKTRGQQVTLSCSPISGHRSVSWYQQTPGQGLQFLFEYFSETQRNKGNFPGRFSGRQFSNSRSEMNVSTLELGDSALYLCASSYTGNEQFFGPGTRLTVL.

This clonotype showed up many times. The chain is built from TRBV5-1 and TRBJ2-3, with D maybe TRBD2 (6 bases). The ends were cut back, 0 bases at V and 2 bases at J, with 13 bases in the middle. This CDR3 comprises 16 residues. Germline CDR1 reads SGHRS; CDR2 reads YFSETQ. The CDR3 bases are TGCGCCAGCAGCTTGGTTCGGGGGAAAGACACAGATACGCAGTATTTT. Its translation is CASSLVRGKDTDTQYF.

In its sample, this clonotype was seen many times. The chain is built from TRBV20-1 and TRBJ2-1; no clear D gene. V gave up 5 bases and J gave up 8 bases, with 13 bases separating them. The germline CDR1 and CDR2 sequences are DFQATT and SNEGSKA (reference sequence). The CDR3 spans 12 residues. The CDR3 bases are TGCAGTGCTCTGGCCCTACGGGATGAGCAGTTCTTC. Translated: CSALALRDEQFF.

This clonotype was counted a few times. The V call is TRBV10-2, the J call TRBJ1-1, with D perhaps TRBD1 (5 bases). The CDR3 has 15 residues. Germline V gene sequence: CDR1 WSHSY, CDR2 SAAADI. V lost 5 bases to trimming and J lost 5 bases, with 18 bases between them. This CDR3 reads CASSKRPGKGTEAFF. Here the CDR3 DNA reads TGCGCCAGCAGTAAGCGTCCGGGAAAGGGGACTGAAGCTTTCTTT.

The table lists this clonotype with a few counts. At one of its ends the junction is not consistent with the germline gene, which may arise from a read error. The CDR3 coding sequence is TGTGCCACCAGCAGAGACGTAGGGCAGCCCCAGAATTTT. Translating it yields CATSRDVGQPQNF. The gene calls are TRBV15 and TRBJ1-5; D not certain. The CDR3 extends over 13 amino acids. Germline CDR1 is LNHNV and CDR2 is YYDKDF (reference sequence).

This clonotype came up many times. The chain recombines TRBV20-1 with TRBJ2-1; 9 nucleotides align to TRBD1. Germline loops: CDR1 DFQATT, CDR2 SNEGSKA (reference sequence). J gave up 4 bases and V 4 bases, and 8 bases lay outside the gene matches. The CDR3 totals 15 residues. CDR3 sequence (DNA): TGCAGTGCTAAAAGGGACAGGGAATCGTACAATGAGCAGTTCTTC. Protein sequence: CSAKRDRESYNEQFF.

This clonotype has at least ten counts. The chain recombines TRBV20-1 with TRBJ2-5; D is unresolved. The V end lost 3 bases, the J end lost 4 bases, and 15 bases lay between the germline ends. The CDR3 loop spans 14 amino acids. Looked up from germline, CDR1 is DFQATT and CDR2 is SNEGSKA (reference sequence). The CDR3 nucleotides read TGCAGTGCTAGCCCAGGAATATTGAGAGAGACCCAGTACTTC. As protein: CSASPGILRETQYF.

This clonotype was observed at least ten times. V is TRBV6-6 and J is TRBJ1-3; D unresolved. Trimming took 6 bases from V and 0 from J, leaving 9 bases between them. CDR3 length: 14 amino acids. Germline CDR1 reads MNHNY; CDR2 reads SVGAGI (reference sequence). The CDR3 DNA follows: TGTGCCAGCAGACACGTCGGCTCTGGAAACACCATATATTTT. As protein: CASRHVGSGNTIYF.